Listed below are T cell receptor beta chains from one sample, sequenced in a study of control samples from healthy donors and cancer patients. The protocol was immunoSEQ multiplex PCR, while the TCRdb copy is restricted to in-frame clones and leaves out a portion. The data hold over 85,000 clones, with roughly nine tenths observed a single time. Sequenced material: PBMCs. These receptors came from a woman aged 50 to 60 with colorectal cancer. The CDR3 runs from the conserved cysteine through the conserved F or W. The D gene is left open where the match is weak. Part of the rows lack a size; the others show once, few, many or a class for expanded clones.

d_call: .; j_call: TRBJ1-2; cdr3_length: 13; clone_size: .; v_call: TRBV3-1/TRBV3-2; cdr3_nt: TGTGCCAGCAGCTACGGGGGTAACTATGGCTACACCTTC; cdr3_aa: CASSYGGNYGYTF
d_call: .; j_call: TRBJ2-3; cdr3_length: 14; clone_size: .; v_call: TRBV5-1; cdr3_nt: TGCGCCAGCAGCGCCAGCGGCTCATTAGATACGCAGTATTTT; cdr3_aa: CASSASGSLDTQYF
d_call: .; j_call: TRBJ2-5; cdr3_length: 15; clone_size: .; v_call: TRBV15; cdr3_nt: TGTGCCACCAGCAGAGATCCCGGGCCTCAAGAGACCCAGTACTTC; cdr3_aa: CATSRDPGPQETQYF
d_call: .; j_call: TRBJ1-2; cdr3_length: 15; clone_size: .; v_call: TRBV18; cdr3_nt: TGTGCCAGCTCACCAACCGCGGGGGGGTATAATGGCTACACCTTC; cdr3_aa: CASSPTAGGYNGYTF
d_call: .; j_call: TRBJ1-2; cdr3_length: 13; clone_size: once; v_call: TRBV6-5; cdr3_nt: TGTGCCACCAAACCGGACAGCAACTATGGCTACACCTTC; cdr3_aa: CATKPDSNYGYTF
d_call: TRBD1; j_call: TRBJ2-1; cdr3_length: 14; clone_size: .; v_call: TRBV6-5; cdr3_nt: TGTGCCAGTCAATCCGGGACAGACTACAATGAGCAGTTCTTC; cdr3_aa: CASQSGTDYNEQFF
d_call: .; j_call: TRBJ1-5; cdr3_length: 16; clone_size: .; v_call: TRBV5-5; cdr3_nt: TGTGCCAGCAGCTTGGTGGGGGGGCCGGGCAATCAGCCCCAGCATTTT; cdr3_aa: CASSLVGGPGNQPQHF
d_call: TRBD1; j_call: TRBJ1-2; cdr3_length: 15; clone_size: .; v_call: TRBV2; cdr3_nt: TGTGCCAGCAGTGAAGGGCAGGGGGCCGTCTATGGCTACACCTTC; cdr3_aa: CASSEGQGAVYGYTF
d_call: .; j_call: TRBJ2-1; cdr3_length: 11; clone_size: few; v_call: TRBV20-1; cdr3_nt: TGCAGTGCTAGTCTTACCCTAGAGCAGTTCTTC; cdr3_aa: CSASLTLEQFF
d_call: .; j_call: TRBJ2-5; cdr3_length: 15; clone_size: .; v_call: TRBV6-5; cdr3_nt: TGTGCCAGCAGTTATTTGGAGGGTGTTGGAGAGACCCAGTACTTC; cdr3_aa: CASSYLEGVGETQYF
d_call: .; j_call: TRBJ2-2; cdr3_length: 14; clone_size: .; v_call: TRBV2; cdr3_nt: TGTGCCAGCACGTGGGCAGGGAACACCGGGGAGCTGTTTTTT; cdr3_aa: CASTWAGNTGELFF
d_call: .; j_call: TRBJ2-1; cdr3_length: 18; clone_size: few; v_call: TRBV7-3; cdr3_nt: TGTGCCAGCAGCCTCAGGAATCGACAGGAAAATTCCTACAATGAGCAGTTCTTC; cdr3_aa: CASSLRNRQENSYNEQFF
d_call: TRBD1; j_call: TRBJ1-5; cdr3_length: 14; clone_size: .; v_call: TRBV6-5; cdr3_nt: TGTGCCAGCCGTCCCCCAGGGGGCGATCAGCCCCAGCATTTT; cdr3_aa: CASRPPGGDQPQHF
d_call: .; j_call: TRBJ1-1; cdr3_length: 12; clone_size: many; v_call: TRBV15; cdr3_nt: TGTGCCACCAGCAGAGCGACGCATGAAGCTTTCTTT; cdr3_aa: CATSRATHEAFF
d_call: .; j_call: TRBJ1-3; cdr3_length: 18; clone_size: .; v_call: TRBV6-2/TRBV6-3; cdr3_nt: TGTGCCAGCAGTCGCAGTCAACCTAGAGGGAACTCTGGAAACACCATATATTTT; cdr3_aa: CASSRSQPRGNSGNTIYF
d_call: .; j_call: TRBJ1-5; cdr3_length: 15; clone_size: .; v_call: TRBV24-1; cdr3_nt: TGTGCCACCAGTGATAAGCGACAAAGCAATCAGCCCCAGCATTTT; cdr3_aa: CATSDKRQSNQPQHF
d_call: .; j_call: TRBJ2-2; cdr3_length: 13; clone_size: .; v_call: TRBV3-1/TRBV3-2; cdr3_nt: TGTGCCAGCAGCCAAGGGTACACCGGGGAGCTGTTTTTT; cdr3_aa: CASSQGYTGELFF
d_call: .; j_call: TRBJ2-3; cdr3_length: 14; clone_size: .; v_call: TRBV11-3; cdr3_nt: TGTGCCAGCAGCTCAGGGGGGGCTGGAGATACGCAGTATTTT; cdr3_aa: CASSSGGAGDTQYF
d_call: .; j_call: TRBJ2-3; cdr3_length: 15; clone_size: .; v_call: TRBV14; cdr3_nt: TGTGCCAGCAGCTCGATCTCTACCCACACAGATACGCAGTATTTT; cdr3_aa: CASSSISTHTDTQYF
d_call: .; j_call: TRBJ1-2; cdr3_length: 16; clone_size: .; v_call: TRBV10-3; cdr3_nt: TGTGCCATCAGGGCTCCTGGGCCAGGGGACGGGTATGGCTACACCTTC; cdr3_aa: CAIRAPGPGDGYGYTF
d_call: TRBD1; j_call: TRBJ1-3; cdr3_length: 16; clone_size: .; v_call: TRBV10-1; cdr3_nt: TGCGCCAGCAGTGGCCCCGGGACAGCCTCTGGAAACACCATATATTTT; cdr3_aa: CASSGPGTASGNTIYF
d_call: TRBD1; j_call: TRBJ2-5; cdr3_length: 15; clone_size: once; v_call: TRBV24-1; cdr3_nt: TGTGCCACCAGTGATAGGACAGGGGCCCAAGAGACCCAGTACTTC; cdr3_aa: CATSDRTGAQETQYF
d_call: TRBD1; j_call: TRBJ2-5; cdr3_length: 14; clone_size: .; v_call: TRBV11-1; cdr3_nt: TGTGCCAGCAGCTCAGGGACAGGGTTGGCGACCCAGTACTTC; cdr3_aa: CASSSGTGLATQYF
d_call: TRBD1; j_call: TRBJ1-5; cdr3_length: 14; clone_size: .; v_call: TRBV28; cdr3_nt: TGTGCCAGCAGTCATACAGGGGCCAATCAGCCCCAGCATTTT; cdr3_aa: CASSHTGANQPQHF
d_call: TRBD2; j_call: TRBJ2-3; cdr3_length: 16; clone_size: .; v_call: TRBV7-2; cdr3_nt: TGTGCCAGCAGCTTAGCCCCGCGGGGGGGGGCAGATACGCAGTATTTT; cdr3_aa: CASSLAPRGGADTQYF
d_call: TRBD1; j_call: TRBJ2-2; cdr3_length: 16; clone_size: .; v_call: TRBV10-3; cdr3_nt: TGTGCCATCAGTGGAACCACGGGACAGGGCACCGGGGAGCTGTTTTTT; cdr3_aa: CAISGTTGQGTGELFF
d_call: .; j_call: TRBJ1-6; cdr3_length: 15; clone_size: .; v_call: TRBV6-2/TRBV6-3; cdr3_nt: TGTGCCAGCAGCTTGGGACCGCCGTATAATTCACCCCTCCACTTT; cdr3_aa: CASSLGPPYNSPLHF
d_call: .; j_call: TRBJ1-2; cdr3_length: 12; clone_size: .; v_call: TRBV12-2; cdr3_nt: TGTGCAAGTCGCTTAGTTGGTGGCGGCTACACCTTC; cdr3_aa: CASRLVGGGYTF
d_call: .; j_call: TRBJ1-2; cdr3_length: 13; clone_size: .; v_call: TRBV6-5; cdr3_nt: TGTGCCAGCAGTCCACCCGGTGAAAATGGCTACACCTTC; cdr3_aa: CASSPPGENGYTF
d_call: .; j_call: TRBJ1-1; cdr3_length: 12; clone_size: .; v_call: TRBV3-1/TRBV3-2; cdr3_nt: TGTGCCGTGAGGACGGGAAACACTGAAGCTTTCTTT; cdr3_aa: CAVRTGNTEAFF
d_call: .; j_call: TRBJ2-2; cdr3_length: 14; clone_size: .; v_call: TRBV7-8; cdr3_nt: TGTGCCAGCAGCTCGGAGACAGTCACCGGGGAGCTGTTTTTT; cdr3_aa: CASSSETVTGELFF
d_call: TRBD2; j_call: TRBJ2-3; cdr3_length: 15; clone_size: .; v_call: TRBV6-2/TRBV6-3; cdr3_nt: TGTGCCAGCAGCCGACCTCTAGCGGACACAGATACGCAGTATTTT; cdr3_aa: CASSRPLADTDTQYF
d_call: .; j_call: TRBJ1-4; cdr3_length: 12; clone_size: .; v_call: TRBV20-1; cdr3_nt: TGCAGTGCTAGTCAGGGATTAGAAAAACTGTTTTTT; cdr3_aa: CSASQGLEKLFF
d_call: .; j_call: TRBJ1-5; cdr3_length: 16; clone_size: .; v_call: TRBV6-5; cdr3_nt: TGTGCCAGCAGTTACTCGCCCCCCATCAACAATCAGCCCCAGCATTTT; cdr3_aa: CASSYSPPINNQPQHF
d_call: .; j_call: TRBJ2-5; cdr3_length: 15; clone_size: once; v_call: TRBV13; cdr3_nt: TGTGCCAGCAGCCTACAGGGAAATGGTCAAGAGACCCAGTACTTC; cdr3_aa: CASSLQGNGQETQYF
d_call: TRBD1; j_call: TRBJ1-6; cdr3_length: 14; clone_size: once; v_call: TRBV7-2; cdr3_nt: TGTGCCAGCAGCCCCGGGACAGGAGCTTCACCCCTCCACTTT; cdr3_aa: CASSPGTGASPLHF
d_call: .; j_call: TRBJ2-5; cdr3_length: 14; clone_size: .; v_call: TRBV6-2/TRBV6-3; cdr3_nt: TGTGCCAGCAGTCCAATCCGGTCGGACGGGACCCAGTACTTC; cdr3_aa: CASSPIRSDGTQYF
d_call: .; j_call: TRBJ1-6; cdr3_length: 17; clone_size: once; v_call: TRBV19; cdr3_nt: TGTGCCAGTAGTAAGGGTATTCCCTTCCACTATAATTCACCCCTCCACTTT; cdr3_aa: CASSKGIPFHYNSPLHF
d_call: .; j_call: TRBJ2-5; cdr3_length: 14; clone_size: many; v_call: TRBV5-5; cdr3_nt: TGTGCCAGCAGCTTGTTGGCTTTCCAAGAGACCCAGTACTTC; cdr3_aa: CASSLLAFQETQYF
d_call: TRBD1; j_call: TRBJ1-1; cdr3_length: 14; clone_size: .; v_call: TRBV2; cdr3_nt: TGTGCCAGCAGTTCTAGGACAGGCGCCACTGAAGCTTTCTTT; cdr3_aa: CASSSRTGATEAFF
d_call: .; j_call: TRBJ1-4; cdr3_length: 15; clone_size: .; v_call: TRBV27; cdr3_nt: TGTGCCAGCAGTTTAGGGAGCGCAACTAATGAAAAACTGTTTTTT; cdr3_aa: CASSLGSATNEKLFF
d_call: TRBD1; j_call: TRBJ1-1; cdr3_length: 16; clone_size: .; v_call: TRBV4-3; cdr3_nt: TGCGCCAGCAGCCGCTATGAGGGGGCAGGGGTTACTGAAGCTTTCTTT; cdr3_aa: CASSRYEGAGVTEAFF
d_call: .; j_call: TRBJ1-5; cdr3_length: 16; clone_size: .; v_call: TRBV7-2; cdr3_nt: TGTGCCAGCAGCTTTCGGCGAGGGGCGAGCAATCAGCCCCAGCATTTT; cdr3_aa: CASSFRRGASNQPQHF
d_call: .; j_call: TRBJ1-2; cdr3_length: 13; clone_size: .; v_call: TRBV6-5; cdr3_nt: TGTGCCAGCAGTTACTCCGGAGTTGCGGGCTACACCTTC; cdr3_aa: CASSYSGVAGYTF
d_call: .; j_call: TRBJ2-1; cdr3_length: 14; clone_size: .; v_call: TRBV3-1/TRBV3-2; cdr3_nt: TGTGCCAGCAGCCAACAGTACTCCTACAATGAGCAGTTCTTC; cdr3_aa: CASSQQYSYNEQFF
d_call: .; j_call: TRBJ1-1; cdr3_length: 16; clone_size: .; v_call: TRBV15; cdr3_nt: TGTGCCACCAGCACACCATCGGCACCCATGAACACTGAAGCTTTCTTT; cdr3_aa: CATSTPSAPMNTEAFF
d_call: TRBD2; j_call: TRBJ2-3; cdr3_length: 16; clone_size: .; v_call: TRBV14; cdr3_nt: TGTGCCAGCAGTTCCTACGGCGGGGGGCCCACAGATACGCAGTATTTT; cdr3_aa: CASSSYGGGPTDTQYF
d_call: .; j_call: TRBJ1-3; cdr3_length: 15; clone_size: .; v_call: TRBV19; cdr3_nt: TGTGCCAGTAGTATGACGGGGGGCTCTGGAAACACCATATATTTT; cdr3_aa: CASSMTGGSGNTIYF
d_call: TRBD1; j_call: TRBJ2-5; cdr3_length: 14; clone_size: .; v_call: TRBV9; cdr3_nt: TGTGCCAGCAGCGTAGCAGGGGGCGACGGGACCCAGTACTTC; cdr3_aa: CASSVAGGDGTQYF
d_call: .; j_call: TRBJ2-2; cdr3_length: 17; clone_size: .; v_call: TRBV12-5; cdr3_nt: TGTGCTAGTGGTTTGGTACTAGTACAGAAGAACACCGGGGAGCTGTTTTTT; cdr3_aa: CASGLVLVQKNTGELFF
d_call: TRBD1; j_call: TRBJ1-2; cdr3_length: 17; clone_size: few; v_call: TRBV4-3; cdr3_nt: TGCGCCAGCAGCCTTCAAGCGGGCGGACAGGGAAACTATGGCTACACCTTC; cdr3_aa: CASSLQAGGQGNYGYTF
d_call: TRBD2; j_call: TRBJ2-3; cdr3_length: 17; clone_size: .; v_call: TRBV7-2; cdr3_nt: TGTGCCAGCAGCTTAAGGGCTAGCGGGGCCCTAACAGATACGCAGTATTTT; cdr3_aa: CASSLRASGALTDTQYF
d_call: .; j_call: TRBJ1-1; cdr3_length: 12; clone_size: .; v_call: TRBV30; cdr3_nt: TGTGCCTGGAGCAGAGGGGACACTGAAGCTTTCTTT; cdr3_aa: CAWSRGDTEAFF
d_call: .; j_call: TRBJ1-2; cdr3_length: 14; clone_size: .; v_call: TRBV7-9; cdr3_nt: TGTGCCAGCAGCTTTGCCGGGACTCCCTATGGCTACACCTTC; cdr3_aa: CASSFAGTPYGYTF